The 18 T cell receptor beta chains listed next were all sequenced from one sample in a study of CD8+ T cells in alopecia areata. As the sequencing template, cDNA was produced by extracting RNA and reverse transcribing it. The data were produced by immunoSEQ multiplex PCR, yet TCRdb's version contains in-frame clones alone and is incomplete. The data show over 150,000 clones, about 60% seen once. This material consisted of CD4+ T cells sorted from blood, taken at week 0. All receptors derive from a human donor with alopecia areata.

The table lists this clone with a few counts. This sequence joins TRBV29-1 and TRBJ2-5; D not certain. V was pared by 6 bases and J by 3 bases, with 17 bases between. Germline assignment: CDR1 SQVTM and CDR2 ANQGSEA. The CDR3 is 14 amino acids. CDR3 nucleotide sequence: TGCAGCGTCACCAAAGGGTCTAACAAAGAGACCCAGTACTTC. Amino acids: CSVTKGSNKETQYF.

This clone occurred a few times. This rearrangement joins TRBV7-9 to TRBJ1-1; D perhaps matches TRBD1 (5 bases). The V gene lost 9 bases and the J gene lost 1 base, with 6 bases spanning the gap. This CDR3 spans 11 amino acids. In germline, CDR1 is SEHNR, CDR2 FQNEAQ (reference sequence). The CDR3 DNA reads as TGTGCCAGTGGACAGAACACTGAAGCTTTCTTT. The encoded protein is CASGQNTEAFF.

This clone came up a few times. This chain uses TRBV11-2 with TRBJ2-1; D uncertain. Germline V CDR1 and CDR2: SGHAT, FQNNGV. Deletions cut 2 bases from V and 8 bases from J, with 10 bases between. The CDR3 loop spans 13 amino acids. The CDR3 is CASSLISADEQFF. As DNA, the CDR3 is TGTGCCAGCAGCTTAATCTCTGCGGATGAGCAGTTCTTC. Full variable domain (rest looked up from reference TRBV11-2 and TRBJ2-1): EAGVAQSPRYKIIEKRQSVAFWCNPISGHATLYWYQQILGQGPKLLIQFQNNGVVDDSQLPKDRFSAERLKGVDSTLKIQPAKLEDSAVYLCASSLISADEQFFGPGTRLTVL.

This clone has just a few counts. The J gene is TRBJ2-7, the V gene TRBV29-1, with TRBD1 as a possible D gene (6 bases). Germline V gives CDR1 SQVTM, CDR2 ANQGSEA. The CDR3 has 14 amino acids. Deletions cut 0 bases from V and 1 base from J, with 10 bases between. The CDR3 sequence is CSVEDQDSSYEQYF. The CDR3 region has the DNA TGCAGCGTTGAAGATCAGGACAGTTCCTACGAGCAGTACTTC.

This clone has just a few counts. CDR3 loop: CASSLMVVPGYVAYEQYF. CDR3 nucleotides: TGCGCCAGCAGCCTAATGGTGGTTCCAGGGTATGTGGCCTACGAGCAGTACTTC. The V call is TRBV23-1, the J call TRBJ2-5; D is perhaps TRBD1 (5 bases). The J call may be faulty, since TRBJ2-7 better matches the DNA end. TRBV23-1 is annotated as an ORF whose role is uncertain. The CDR3 has 18 amino acids.

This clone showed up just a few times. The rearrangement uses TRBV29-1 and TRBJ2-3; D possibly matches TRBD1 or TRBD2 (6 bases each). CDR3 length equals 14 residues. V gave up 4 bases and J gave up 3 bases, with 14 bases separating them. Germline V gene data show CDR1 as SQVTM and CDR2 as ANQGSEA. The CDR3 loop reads CSVAGAQRTDTQYF. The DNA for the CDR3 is TGCAGCGTTGCGGGGGCCCAGCGGACAGATACGCAGTATTTT.

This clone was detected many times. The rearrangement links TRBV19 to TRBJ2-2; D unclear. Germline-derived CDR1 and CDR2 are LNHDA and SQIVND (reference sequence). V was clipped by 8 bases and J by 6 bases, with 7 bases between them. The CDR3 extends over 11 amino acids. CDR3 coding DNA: TGTGCCAGTGCGTGGGCCGGGGAGCTGTTTTTT. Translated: CASAWAGELFF.

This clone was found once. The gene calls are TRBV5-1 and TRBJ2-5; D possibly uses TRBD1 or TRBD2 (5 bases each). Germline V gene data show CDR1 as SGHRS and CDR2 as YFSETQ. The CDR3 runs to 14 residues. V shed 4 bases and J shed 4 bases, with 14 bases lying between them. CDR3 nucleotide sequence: TGCGCCAGCAGCGTCGGGACGAGGCGAGAGACCCAGTACTTC. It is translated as CASSVGTRRETQYF.

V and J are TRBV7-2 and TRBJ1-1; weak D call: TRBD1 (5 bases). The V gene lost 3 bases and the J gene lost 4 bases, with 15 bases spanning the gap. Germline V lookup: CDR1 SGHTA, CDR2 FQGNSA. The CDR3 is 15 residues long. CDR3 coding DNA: TGTGCCAGCAGCTTTAGCCAGGGTTTGGGCACTGAAGCTTTCTTT. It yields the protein CASSFSQGLGTEAFF.

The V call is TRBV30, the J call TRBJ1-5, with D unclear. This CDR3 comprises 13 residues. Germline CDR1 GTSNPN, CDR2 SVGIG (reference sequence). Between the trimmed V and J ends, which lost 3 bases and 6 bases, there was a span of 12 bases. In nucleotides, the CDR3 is TGTGCCTGGAGCGAAGAAAGGCTTCAGCCCCAGCATTTT. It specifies CAWSEERLQPQHF. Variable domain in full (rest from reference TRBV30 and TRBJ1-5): SQTIHQWPATLVQPVGSPLSLECTVEGTSNPNLYWYRQAAGRGLQLLFYSVGIGQISSEVPQNLSASRPQDRQFILSSKKLLLSDSGFYLCAWSEERLQPQHFGDGTRLSIL.

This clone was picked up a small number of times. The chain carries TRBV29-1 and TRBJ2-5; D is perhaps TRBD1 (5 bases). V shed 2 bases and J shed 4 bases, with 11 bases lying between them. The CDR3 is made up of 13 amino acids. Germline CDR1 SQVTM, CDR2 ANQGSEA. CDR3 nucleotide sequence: TGCAGCGTTGAACGTTGGGGCATAGAGACCCAGTACTTC. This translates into CSVERWGIETQYF.

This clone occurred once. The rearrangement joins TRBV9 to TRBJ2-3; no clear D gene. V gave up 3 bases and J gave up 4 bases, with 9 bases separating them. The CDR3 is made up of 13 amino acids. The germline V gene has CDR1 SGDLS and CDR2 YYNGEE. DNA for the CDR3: TGTGCCAGCAGCGCTGAGACCGCAGATACGCAGTATTTT. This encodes CASSAETADTQYF. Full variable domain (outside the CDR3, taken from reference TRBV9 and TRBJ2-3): DSGVTQTPKHLITATGQRVTLRCSPRSGDLSVYWYQQSLDQGLQFLIQYYNGEERAKGNILERFSAQQFPDLHSELNLSSLELGDSALYFCASSAETADTQYFGPGTRLTVL.

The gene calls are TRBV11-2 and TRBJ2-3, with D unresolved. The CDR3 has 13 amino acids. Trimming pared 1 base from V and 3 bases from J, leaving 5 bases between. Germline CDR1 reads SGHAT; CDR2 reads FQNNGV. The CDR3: CASSLGTTDTQYF. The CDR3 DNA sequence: TGTGCCAGCAGCTTAGGGACGACAGATACGCAGTATTTT.

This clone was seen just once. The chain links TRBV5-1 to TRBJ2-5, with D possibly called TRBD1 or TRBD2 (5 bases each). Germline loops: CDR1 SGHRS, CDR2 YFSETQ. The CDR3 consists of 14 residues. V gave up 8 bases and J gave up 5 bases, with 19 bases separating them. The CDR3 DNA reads TGCGCCAGTAAACCCGGACTGAAGGGGGAGACCCAGTACTTC. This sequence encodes CASKPGLKGETQYF.

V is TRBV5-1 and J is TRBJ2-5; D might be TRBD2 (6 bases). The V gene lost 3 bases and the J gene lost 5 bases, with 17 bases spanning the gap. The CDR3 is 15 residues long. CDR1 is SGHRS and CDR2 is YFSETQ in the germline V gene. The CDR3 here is CASSSSGGSEETQYF. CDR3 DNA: TGCGCCAGCAGCTCGAGTGGGGGGTCAGAGGAGACCCAGTACTTC.

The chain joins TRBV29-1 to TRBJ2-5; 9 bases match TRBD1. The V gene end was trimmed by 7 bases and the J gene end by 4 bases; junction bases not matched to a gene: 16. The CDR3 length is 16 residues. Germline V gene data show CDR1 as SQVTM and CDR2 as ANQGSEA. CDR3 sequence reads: CSAAWDRADPRETQYF. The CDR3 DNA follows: TGCAGCGCCGCCTGGGACAGGGCTGACCCTCGAGAGACCCAGTACTTC.

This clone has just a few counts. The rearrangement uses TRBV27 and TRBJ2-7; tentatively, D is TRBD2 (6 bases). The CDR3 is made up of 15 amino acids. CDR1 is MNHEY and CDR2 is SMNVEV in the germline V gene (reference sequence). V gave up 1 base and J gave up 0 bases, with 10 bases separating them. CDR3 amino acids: CASSLLAGNSYEQYF. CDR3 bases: TGTGCCAGCAGTTTATTGGCGGGGAACTCCTACGAGCAGTACTTC.

CDR3 sequence (DNA): TGCGCCAGCAGCTTGGAGTTGGGACCAAGCACAGATACGCAGTATTTT. Protein product: CASSLELGPSTDTQYF. The chain links TRBV5-1 to TRBJ2-3; perhaps D is TRBD1 or TRBD2 (5 bases each). The CDR3 is made up of 16 amino acids. V lost 0 bases to trimming and J lost 0 bases, with 11 bases between them. Germline V gives CDR1 SGHRS, CDR2 YFSETQ.